What follows are 31 T cell receptor beta chains derived from one specimen sequenced in a study of cytomegalovirus exposure and HLA in healthy donors. This PCR relied on a set of 60 Vbeta primers and 13 Jbeta primers. Assay used: immunoSEQ multiplex PCR; TCRdb lists only in-frame clones, some missing. The repertoire holds 150,000 to 200,000 clones, with around 75% as singletons. The sample consisted of PBMCs. The receptors come from a male donor in good health and CMV-seronegative.

This clone has only one observation. The J gene is TRBJ1-1, the V gene TRBV6-5; tentative D call: TRBD1 (5 bases). The CDR3 contains 13 residues. V lost 2 bases to trimming and J lost 12 bases, with 16 bases between them. Germline CDR1 MNHEY, CDR2 SVGAGI. The CDR3 coding sequence is TGTGCCAGCAGTTACAGGCAGGGTCAATCGTCTTTCTTT. Protein: CASSYRQGQSSFF.

The chain uses TRBV7-9 and TRBJ1-1; D is undetermined. Germline values: CDR1 SEHNR, CDR2 FQNEAQ (reference sequence). The V end was cut by 4 bases, the J end by 3 bases, with 12 bases between. This CDR3 is 14 amino acids long. The CDR3 DNA follows: TGTGCCAGCAGCTACGGGAGGGTGGACACTGAAGCTTTCTTT. Translating it yields CASSYGRVDTEAFF. Full variable domain (outside the CDR3, taken from reference TRBV7-9 and TRBJ1-1): DTGVSQNPRHKITKRGQNVTFRCDPISEHNRLYWYRQTLGQGPEFLTYFQNEAQLEKSRLLSDRFSAERPKGSFSTLEIQRTEQGDSAMYLCASSYGRVDTEAFFGQGTRLTVV.

The chain employs TRBV19 and TRBJ1-5, with 10 positions matching TRBD1. The CDR3 consists of 15 residues. Germline trimming cut 5 bases from V and 5 bases from J; bases unmatched to any gene: 6. Germline V lookup: CDR1 LNHDA, CDR2 SQIVND (reference sequence). The CDR3 DNA follows: TGTGCCAGTAGTCCCATTGACAGGGGGCATCAGCCCCAGCATTTT. Its translation: CASSPIDRGHQPQHF.

This chain connects TRBV4-2 to TRBJ1-4, with TRBD1 matching over 9 bases. This CDR3 is built from 14 residues. V lost 8 bases and J lost 10; bases outside the gene matches: 11. CDR1 and CDR2 from the germline V gene are LGHNA and YNFKEQ. CDR3 bases: TGTGCCAGCGATCCTGGGACAGGGATGGGAAAACTGTTTTTT. Translation: CASDPGTGMGKLFF.

This chain links TRBV19 with TRBJ1-1; weak D call: TRBD1 (6 bases). Germline loops: CDR1 LNHDA, CDR2 SQIVND (reference sequence). This CDR3 spans 14 amino acids. The V gene lost 3 bases and the J gene lost 0 bases, with 8 bases spanning the gap. CDR3 nucleotide sequence: TGTGCCAGTAGTATGACAGGAATGAACACTGAAGCTTTCTTT. Translated, it gives CASSMTGMNTEAFF.

In the case of this clone: Relative to the germline gene, one junction end is altered; a read error may explain this. The chain combines TRBV7-9 with TRBJ1-6; maybe TRBD1 (5 bases). This CDR3 is built from 12 residues. From germline, CDR1 is SEHNR and CDR2 FQNEAQ (reference sequence). The CDR3 region has the DNA TGTTCCAGCGCCTGGGGGGATTCACCCCTCCACTTT. Amino acids: CSSAWGDSPLHF.

V usage is TRBV18 and J usage is TRBJ2-7; D is possibly TRBD1 (6 bases). V lost 6 bases, J lost 5 bases, and 20 bases lay in between. Germline V gives CDR1 KGHSH, CDR2 LQKENI. The CDR3 has 15 residues. Written as DNA, the CDR3 is TGTGCCAGCTCTTCGCAAGGGGGAGCTGAGGACGAGCAGTACTTC. This gives the protein CASSSQGGAEDEQYF.

This chain joins TRBV5-4 and TRBJ2-1; TRBD2 matches 13 bases. The CDR3 has 18 amino acids. From germline, CDR1 is SGHNT and CDR2 YYREEE (reference sequence). J lost 0 bases, V lost 5 bases, and 8 bases had no gene match. The CDR3 here is CASSRTSGGPSSYNEQFF. In DNA form, the CDR3 reads TGTGCCAGCAGTCGGACTAGCGGGGGCCCGAGCTCCTACAATGAGCAGTTCTTC. Using reference TRBV5-4 and TRBJ2-1 for the parts outside the CDR3, the full variable domain is ETGVTQSPTHLIKTRGQQVTLRCSSQSGHNTVSWYQQALGQGPQFIFQYYREEENGRGNFPPRFSGLQFPNYSSELNVNALELDDSALYLCASSRTSGGPSSYNEQFFGPGTRLTVL.

The chain links TRBV5-5 to TRBJ1-2, with 8 bases lining up with TRBD1. The CDR3 spans 15 residues. Germline CDR1 and CDR2: SGHKS and YYEKEE (reference sequence). V was clipped by 4 bases and J by 9 bases; unmatched bases: 14. The CDR3 nucleotides are TGTGCCAGCAGCCCGCAGTGGGCAGGGGGCAGAAGCTACACCTTC. This encodes CASSPQWAGGRSYTF.

V and J are TRBV30 and TRBJ1-3; D unresolved. CDR1 is GTSNPN, CDR2 SVGIG, per germline (reference sequence). The CDR3 sequence is 14 residues long. Trimming removed 1 base from V and 4 bases from J, with 11 bases in between. The CDR3 reads CAWSGKGRGNTIYF. The CDR3 nucleotides are TGTGCCTGGAGTGGAAAAGGGAGAGGAAACACCATATATTTT.

The chain couples TRBV7-9 to TRBJ2-7; no reliable D call. V lost 6 bases, J lost 2 bases, and 11 bases lay in between. The germline CDR1 and CDR2 sequences are SEHNR and FQNEAQ (reference sequence). CDR3 length equals 13 residues. The CDR3 reads CASSPSPAYEQYF. In nucleotides, the CDR3 is TGTGCCAGCAGTCCTAGTCCAGCCTACGAGCAGTACTTC.

A remark on this clone: Relative to the germline gene, one junction end is altered; a read error may explain this. The rearrangement uses TRBV6-1 and TRBJ2-6; D might be TRBD1 (5 bases). The CDR3 runs to 13 residues. CDR1 is MNHNS, CDR2 SASEGT, per germline. The CDR3 loop is CASEFSGANGLTF. CDR3 nucleotides: TGTGCCAGTGAATTCTCTGGGGCCAACGGCCTGACTTTC.

The chain joins TRBV13 to TRBJ1-2; D gene ambiguous. V was cut by 0 bases and J by 0 bases, with 5 bases left in between. CDR1 and CDR2 (germline): PRHDT, FYEKMQ (reference sequence). The CDR3 runs 14 residues. The CDR3 nucleotides read TGTGCCAGCAGCTTAGGCCTAGCTAACTATGGCTACACCTTC. Its translation is CASSLGLANYGYTF.

This chain links TRBV27 with TRBJ2-1; the D is unclear. The V gene's germline CDR1 is MNHEY and CDR2 SMNVEV (reference sequence). V lost 6 bases, J lost 5 bases, and 8 bases lay in between. CDR3 length: 12 amino acids. The CDR3 reads CASSSPHNEQFF. The CDR3 DNA follows: TGTGCCAGCAGCTCCCCCCACAATGAGCAGTTCTTC.

The V call is TRBV28, the J call TRBJ1-1, with TRBD1 matching over 9 bases. V lost 5 bases, J lost 5 bases, and 9 bases stayed unmatched. The germline CDR1 and CDR2 sequences are MDHEN and SYDVKM. This CDR3 contains 15 residues. The CDR3 spells CASSPQNRGHTEAFF. Here the CDR3 DNA reads TGTGCCAGCAGTCCACAAAACAGGGGGCATACTGAAGCTTTCTTT.

The chain combines TRBV7-6 with TRBJ2-7, with D possibly being TRBD2 (6 bases). In germline, CDR1 is SGHVS, CDR2 FNYEAQ. V lost 2 bases, J lost 5 bases, and 13 bases lay in between. The CDR3 covers 14 residues. The CDR3 region has the DNA TGTGCCAGCAGCTTAAGAACTAGCTTAAACGAGCAGTACTTC. Translating gives CASSLRTSLNEQYF.

The chain joins TRBV20-1 to TRBJ1-2; D perhaps matches TRBD1 (5 bases). The CDR3 has 10 residues. Germline lookup yields CDR1 DFQATT and CDR2 SNEGSKA (reference sequence). V lost 7 bases and J lost 4, with 7 bases in between. This CDR3 is CSGGPYGYTF. The CDR3 coding sequence is TGCAGTGGGGGCCCCTATGGCTACACCTTC.

Here the CDR3 reads CASSARPGSYNSPLHF. The CDR3 region has the DNA TGTGCCAGCAGCGCCCGTCCGGGCTCCTATAATTCACCCCTCCACTTT. The chain links TRBV9 to TRBJ1-6; D gene unclear. Germline V gene lookup returns CDR1 SGDLS and CDR2 YYNGEE. With 3 bases removed from V and 0 bases from J, the gap between germline ends came to 10 bases. The CDR3 is made up of 16 amino acids.

V gene TRBV5-4 combines with J gene TRBJ2-7; the match to TRBD2 covers 15 bases. CDR3 length equals 15 residues. From germline, CDR1 is SGHNT and CDR2 YYREEE (reference sequence). V lost 3 bases and J lost 7; bases outside the gene matches: 5. CDR3 in DNA: TGTGCCAGCAGCTCAGGACTAGCGGGGGGGCGGGAGCAGTACTTC. It codes for CASSSGLAGGREQYF.

Here the CDR3 reads CASSEGGATGRWTEAFF. For the CDR3, the DNA is TGTGCCAGCAGTGAGGGGGGGGCCACCGGTCGGTGGACTGAAGCTTTCTTT. This chain joins TRBV6-1 and TRBJ1-1; tentatively, D is TRBD1 (6 bases). Germline lookup yields CDR1 MNHNS and CDR2 SASEGT. The length of the CDR3 is 17 residues. Between the trimmed V and J ends, which lost 3 bases and 5 bases, there was a span of 22 bases.

The V call is TRBV15, the J call TRBJ2-3; D may be TRBD1 (5 bases). CDR1 and CDR2 from the germline V gene are LNHNV and YYDKDF (reference sequence). V dropped 2 bases and J dropped 6 bases, with 12 bases sitting between them. CDR3 length: 14 amino acids. CDR3 sequence (DNA): TGTGCCACCAGCAGACCTAATCCAGGGGATACGCAGTATTTT. Its translation: CATSRPNPGDTQYF. Complete variable domain (other parts from reference TRBV15 and TRBJ2-3): DAMVIQNPRYQVTQFGKPVTLSCSQTLNHNVMYWYQQKSSQAPKLLFHYYDKDFNNEADTPDNFQSRRPNTSFCFLDIRSPGLGDTAMYLCATSRPNPGDTQYFGPGTRLTVL.

This clone is a singleton in its sample. V is TRBV5-6 and J is TRBJ2-2; D call uncertain. This CDR3 is built from 14 residues. The V end lost 0 bases, the J end lost 2 bases, and 5 bases lay between the germline ends. Looked up from germline, CDR1 is SGHDT and CDR2 is YYEEEE. CDR3 region: CASSLVLNTGELFF. In DNA form, the CDR3 reads TGTGCCAGCAGCTTGGTTCTCAACACCGGGGAGCTGTTTTTT.

V and J are TRBV11-2 and TRBJ2-5; D is perhaps TRBD1 (6 bases). This CDR3 spans 15 amino acids. CDR1 is SGHAT and CDR2 is FQNNGV in the germline V gene. V shed 5 bases and J shed 2 bases, with 15 bases lying between them. CDR3 sequence reads: CASSLGTSGQETQYF. CDR3 DNA sequence: TGTGCCAGCAGCCTCGGGACAAGTGGACAAGAGACCCAGTACTTC.

This chain's CDR3 is CSVAGGTASYEQYF. DNA of the CDR3: TGCAGCGTGGCCGGCGGGACAGCGAGCTACGAGCAGTACTTC. This chain connects TRBV29-1 to TRBJ2-7; possibly TRBD1 for D (7 bases). V was trimmed by 6 bases and J by 3 bases, leaving 18 bases between them. Germline V gene lookup returns CDR1 SQVTM and CDR2 ANQGSEA. The CDR3 has 14 amino acids.

This clone was observed a handful of times. Here the CDR3 DNA reads TGTGCCAGCAGACAGGGACTATCGCATGGAAACACCATATATTTT. It codes for CASRQGLSHGNTIYF. This chain uses TRBV6-5 with TRBJ1-3, with D maybe TRBD1 (6 bases). Per germline, CDR1 MNHEY and CDR2 SVGAGI. The CDR3 consists of 15 residues. V was trimmed by 6 bases and J by 3 bases, leaving 15 bases between them.

V gene TRBV18 combines with J gene TRBJ1-5; 9 bases map to TRBD1. The CDR3 has 18 residues. J lost 0 bases, V lost 3 bases, and 9 bases had no gene match. CDR1 KGHSH and CDR2 LQKENI come from the germline V gene. CDR3 in amino acids: CASSPTGQGIYSNQPQHF. CDR3 nucleotides: TGTGCCAGCTCACCGACGGGACAGGGAATCTATAGCAATCAGCCCCAGCATTTT. Based on the CDR3 plus reference TRBV18 and TRBJ1-5, the full variable domain is NAGVMQNPRHLVRRRGQEARLRCSPMKGHSHVYWYRQLPEEGLKFMVYLQKENIIDESGMPKERFSAEFPKEGPSILRIQQVVRGDSAAYFCASSPTGQGIYSNQPQHFGDGTRLSIL.

The chain recombines TRBV29-1 with TRBJ1-1; D remains ambiguous. This CDR3 spans 14 amino acids. V was pared by 7 bases and J by 5 bases, with 20 bases between. Germline loops: CDR1 SQVTM, CDR2 ANQGSEA. As DNA, the CDR3 is TGCAGCGCCCGAGCCCTTTTGGAGAAGACTGAAGCTTTCTTT. Protein product: CSARALLEKTEAFF.

The chain joins TRBV14 to TRBJ2-5, with D possibly matching TRBD2 (5 bases). The CDR3 has 18 amino acids. Looked up from germline, CDR1 is SGHDN and CDR2 is FVKESK. V shed 1 base and J shed 1 base, with 19 bases lying between them. The CDR3 sequence is CASSQGYIGPGFQETQYF. The CDR3 DNA is TGTGCCAGCAGCCAAGGGTATATCGGACCGGGGTTCCAAGAGACCCAGTACTTC.

This clone was counted a single time. The chain links TRBV27 to TRBJ2-4, with 9 bases that match TRBD2. With V trimmed by 8 bases and J by 8 bases, 7 bases remained unmatched. The CDR3 sequence is 13 residues long. Germline V gives CDR1 MNHEY, CDR2 SMNVEV (reference sequence). As DNA, the CDR3 is TGTGCCAGCCGGTGGACTAGCGCACACATTCAGTACTTC. This encodes CASRWTSAHIQYF.

This clone was seen just once. This sequence joins TRBV6-5 and TRBJ1-1; no definite D call. This CDR3 has 13 residues. Trimming cost V 5 bases and J 3 bases, with 10 bases left between them. Germline CDR1 reads MNHEY; CDR2 reads SVGAGI. The CDR3: CASSRGSHTEAFF. The DNA for the CDR3 is TGTGCCAGCAGTCGGGGTAGCCACACTGAAGCTTTCTTT.

The count of this clone is one. The chain recombines TRBV9 with TRBJ2-7; 12 bases are a match to TRBD1. Looked up from germline, CDR1 is SGDLS and CDR2 is YYNGEE. There are 14 residues in the CDR3. The ends lost 6 bases at V and 4 bases at J; junction bases unmatched: 5. CDR3 nucleotide sequence: TGTGCCAGCACCCCGGGACAGGGGGCGTACGAGCAGTACTTC. Protein sequence: CASTPGQGAYEQYF.